This TCR beta chain was identified during a study of CD8 T cells in Susac syndrome. Relapsing-remitting disease, either stable or active, was present in the treatment-naive patients who were the multiple sclerosis controls. TEMRA cells were enriched by FACS, while CD8+ and CD4+ T cells were obtained through a negative isolation that was performed magnetically. RNA amounts of 0.5 to 1 ug underwent reverse transcription with random hexamers. With immunoSEQ multiplex PCR, TCR beta CDR3 was amplified across 54 Vbeta and 13 Jbeta. MiXCR, applied by TCRdb to the immunoSEQ multiplex PCR reads, yields one record per CDR3 protein. The sample records around 300,000 distinct CDR3 sequences, approximately 90% being singletons. V was trimmed by 3 bases and J by 4 bases, leaving 6 bases between them. The V gene's germline CDR1 is KGHSH and CDR2 LQKENI. The CDR3 totals 12 residues.

This chain uses TRBV18 with TRBJ1-1, with D perhaps TRBD1 (5 bases). Sequences were obtained from CD4+ T cells from PBMCs. This clonotype was obtained from a human donor with multiple sclerosis. CDR3 in amino acids: CASSPTVTEAFF. The CDR3 nucleotides read TGTGCCAGCTCACCGACAGTCACTGAAGCTTTCTTT.